These 22 T cell receptor beta chains were all obtained from the same sample, sequenced in a study of control samples from healthy donors and cancer patients. Measured with immunoSEQ multiplex PCR; TCRdb has only the in-frame clones, and not every one. The sample holds under 150,000 clones, roughly 92% seen once. Sequencing was performed on blood. Receptors originate from a man in his thirties or forties in good health.

The chain has TRBV7-3 and TRBJ1-3; D perhaps matches TRBD1 (6 bases). The V end was cut by 5 bases, the J end by 11 bases, with 25 bases between. From germline, CDR1 is SGHTA and CDR2 FQGTGA. This CDR3 spans 16 amino acids. The CDR3 here is CASSVQGRCPPGPIYF. CDR3 DNA: TGTGCCAGCAGCGTACAGGGTCGATGCCCTCCGGGGCCCATATATTTT.

The rearrangement joins TRBV28 to TRBJ1-5, with TRBD1 matching over 7 bases. Germline assignment: CDR1 MDHEN and CDR2 SYDVKM. V shed 6 bases and J 2 bases; nucleotides not matched to a gene: 7. The CDR3 sequence is 15 residues long. CDR3 sequence (DNA): TGTGCCAGCAGGCATACAGGGGAAGGCAATCAGCCCCAGCATTTT. Translation gives CASRHTGEGNQPQHF.

The rearrangement uses TRBV7-9 and TRBJ2-3; D possibly corresponds to TRBD1 (5 bases). This CDR3 is built from 15 residues. The germline V gene has CDR1 SEHNR and CDR2 FQNEAQ (reference sequence). Trimming stripped 2 bases from V and 4 bases from J, with 13 bases between. CDR3 bases: TGTGCCAGCAGCTTACCAGGGAATCCTCCAGATACGCAGTATTTT. Translation gives CASSLPGNPPDTQYF.

The CDR3 is CASCRGYAETQYF. The CDR3 DNA sequence: TGTGCCAGCTGCAGGGGGTACGCAGAGACCCAGTACTTC. The chain couples TRBV18 to TRBJ2-5, with TRBD1 matching 7 bases. Per the germline V gene, CDR1 is KGHSH and CDR2 is LQKENI. Germline trimming cut 7 bases from V and 4 bases from J; bases unmatched to any gene: 6. The CDR3 consists of 13 residues.

The rearrangement joins TRBV29-1 to TRBJ2-2; 8 positions match TRBD2. J was trimmed by 5 bases and V by 5 bases; bases with no gene match: 7. In germline, CDR1 is SQVTM, CDR2 ANQGSEA. The CDR3 totals 14 residues. This CDR3 reads CSVREAGVTGELFF. The CDR3, as DNA: TGCAGCGTTCGTGAAGCGGGAGTGACCGGGGAGCTGTTTTTT.

V gene TRBV19 combines with J gene TRBJ1-5; D gene uncertain. Trimming stripped 3 bases from V and 4 bases from J, with 7 bases between. The CDR3 contains 13 residues. Germline V gene sequence: CDR1 LNHDA, CDR2 SQIVND (reference sequence). The CDR3 spells CASSIGPNQPQHF. The CDR3 DNA sequence: TGTGCCAGTAGTATTGGCCCTAATCAGCCCCAGCATTTT.

The chain links TRBV9 to TRBJ2-1; a weak D match, TRBD1 (6 bases). Trimming stripped 3 bases from V and 8 bases from J, with 12 bases between. The CDR3 is made up of 13 amino acids. Germline V CDR1 and CDR2: SGDLS, YYNGEE. CDR3 sequence reads: CASSAGVGYEQFF. The CDR3 DNA sequence: TGTGCCAGCAGCGCAGGGGTCGGGTATGAGCAGTTCTTC. The full variable domain, in which reference TRBV9 and TRBJ2-1 provide the parts outside the CDR3, is DSGVTQTPKHLITATGQRVTLRCSPRSGDLSVYWYQQSLDQGLQFLIQYYNGEERAKGNILERFSAQQFPDLHSELNLSSLELGDSALYFCASSAGVGYEQFFGPGTRLTVL.

This clone appeared once. CDR3 protein: CASSPGLNNYGYTF. CDR3 in DNA: TGTGCCAGTAGCCCAGGACTAAATAACTATGGCTACACCTTC. This chain links TRBV19 with TRBJ1-2; D is ambiguous. The germline gives CDR1 LNHDA, CDR2 SQIVND (reference sequence). Between the trimmed V and J ends, which lost 6 bases and 1 base, there was a span of 12 bases. This CDR3 contains 14 residues.

The CDR3 bases are TGTGCCAGTAGTGGGCAGGGGCTCGGCGGGGAGCTGTTTTTT. Protein: CASSGQGLGGELFF. The J gene is TRBJ2-2, the V gene TRBV19; possible D gene TRBD1, 6 bases. Germline values: CDR1 LNHDA, CDR2 SQIVND (reference sequence). This CDR3 has 14 amino acids. V was pared by 5 bases and J by 7 bases, with 14 bases between.

The rearrangement uses TRBV28 and TRBJ2-1; 10 positions agree with TRBD1. Germline V gene sequence: CDR1 MDHEN, CDR2 SYDVKM. This CDR3 is built from 15 residues. V lost 7 bases and J lost 7; bases outside the gene matches: 10. CDR3 amino acids: CASTQEGQGNNEQFF. CDR3 nucleotide sequence: TGTGCCAGCACCCAAGAGGGACAGGGGAATAATGAGCAGTTCTTC.

This clone was recorded only once. The chain couples TRBV28 to TRBJ2-6; a weak D match, TRBD1 (6 bases). CDR3 length: 16 amino acids. Trimming removed 5 bases from V and 2 bases from J, with 13 bases in between. Germline CDR1 and CDR2: MDHEN and SYDVKM. The CDR3 nucleotides are TGTGCCAGCAGTGCAGGGGATACGGCTGGGGCCAACGTCCTGACTTTC. Protein product: CASSAGDTAGANVLTF.

The rearrangement uses TRBV6-5 and TRBJ2-7; 7 bases fit TRBD2. Germline CDR1 reads MNHEY; CDR2 reads SVGAGI. Trimming cost V 5 bases and J 6 bases; bases outside gene matches: 10. This CDR3 has 14 residues. The CDR3 loop reads CASSRTRMAFEQYF. The DNA for the CDR3 is TGTGCCAGCAGTAGGACTAGAATGGCCTTCGAGCAGTACTTC.

The CDR3 DNA sequence: TGCGCCAGCAGCTTGGCAGAGTCGAACACTGAAGCTTTCTTT. Translation gives CASSLAESNTEAFF. The chain joins TRBV5-1 to TRBJ1-1; D not resolved. Germline CDR1 reads SGHRS; CDR2 reads YFSETQ. This CDR3 contains 14 residues. Trimming took 0 bases from V and 1 from J, leaving 7 bases between them.

A single count supports this clone. This chain joins TRBV6-6 and TRBJ1-2; 9 bases match TRBD1. CDR1 and CDR2 (germline): MNHNY, SVGAGI (reference sequence). The CDR3 is 15 amino acids. The ends lost 6 bases at V and 3 bases at J; junction bases unmatched: 8. The CDR3 DNA reads TGTGCCAGCAGAACGGACCGGGACAGGGACTATGGCTACACCTTC. It encodes CASRTDRDRDYGYTF.

This chain links TRBV15 with TRBJ1-2; D gene uncertain. CDR1 and CDR2 (germline): LNHNV, YYDKDF (reference sequence). The CDR3 extends over 12 amino acids. V lost 3 bases and J lost 5, with 7 bases in between. For the CDR3, the DNA is TGTGCCACCAGCAGGGACCTATATGGCTACACCTTC. Its translation is CATSRDLYGYTF. Based on the CDR3 plus reference TRBV15 and TRBJ1-2, the full variable domain is DAMVIQNPRYQVTQFGKPVTLSCSQTLNHNVMYWYQQKSSQAPKLLFHYYDKDFNNEADTPDNFQSRRPNTSFCFLDIRSPGLGDTAMYLCATSRDLYGYTFGSGTRLTVV.

This sequence joins TRBV11-2 and TRBJ2-1; tentative D call: TRBD2 (5 bases). The CDR3 consists of 14 residues. Per the germline V gene, CDR1 is SGHAT and CDR2 is FQNNGV. Between the trimmed V and J ends, which lost 1 base and 3 bases, there was a span of 7 bases. The CDR3 here is CASSLGGNYNEQFF. The CDR3 DNA reads TGTGCCAGCAGCTTAGGAGGGAACTACAATGAGCAGTTCTTC.

This clone was detected a few times. V gene TRBV9 combines with J gene TRBJ1-2; no definite D call. The V gene lost 1 base and the J gene lost 3 bases, with 7 bases spanning the gap. Germline-derived CDR1 and CDR2 are SGDLS and YYNGEE. The CDR3 consists of 13 residues. The CDR3 DNA reads as TGTGCCAGCAGCGTAATGGCAGACTATGGCTACACCTTC. Its translation: CASSVMADYGYTF.

The chain couples TRBV28 to TRBJ1-2; D call uncertain. Germline V gene data show CDR1 as MDHEN and CDR2 as SYDVKM. V was trimmed by 10 bases and J by 8 bases, leaving 17 bases between them. The CDR3 covers 12 residues. The DNA of the CDR3 is TGTGCCACCGCGTTGGGTATTGGGGGCTACACCTTC. It translates to CATALGIGGYTF.

This clone has just one count. The chain is built from TRBV4-1 and TRBJ1-4; 8 positions agree with TRBD1. V shed 0 bases and J 11 bases; nucleotides not matched to a gene: 11. This CDR3 has 16 residues. The V gene's germline CDR1 is MGHRA and CDR2 YSYEKL. Written as DNA, the CDR3 is TGCGCCAGCAGCCAAGAAGCCGACAGGGGAAGGTGGAAACTGTTTTTT. It codes for CASSQEADRGRWKLFF.

The chain links TRBV14 to TRBJ1-2, with 9 bases lining up with TRBD1. Germline V gene data show CDR1 as SGHDN and CDR2 as FVKESK. V lost 6 bases and J lost 4; bases outside the gene matches: 15. This CDR3 is built from 17 residues. For the CDR3, the DNA is TGTGCCAGCAGTCCAAGAACCTCCGGGACAGGGATCTATGGCTACACCTTC. Translation gives CASSPRTSGTGIYGYTF.

The rearrangement joins TRBV30 to TRBJ2-1, with 7 bases matching TRBD2. The CDR3 spans 13 residues. Germline lookup yields CDR1 GTSNPN and CDR2 SVGIG (reference sequence). V was clipped by 5 bases and J by 5 bases; unmatched bases: 6. The CDR3 protein is CAWATGLNNEQFF. The CDR3, as DNA: TGTGCCTGGGCGACGGGACTAAACAATGAGCAGTTCTTC.

The sample holds one count of this clone. The J gene is TRBJ1-5, the V gene TRBV19; 7 nucleotides line up with TRBD1. CDR1 is LNHDA, CDR2 SQIVND, per germline (reference sequence). V gave up 5 bases and J gave up 5 bases; unmatched junction bases: 3. The CDR3 is made up of 13 amino acids. The CDR3 DNA follows: TGTGCCAGTAGTGACAGGGACCATCAGCCCCAGCATTTT. Translating it yields CASSDRDHQPQHF.